The entry that follows covers one TCR beta chain sequence. This sample is part of a study of blood T cell repertoires in COVID-19. Study-level background: There were acute and convalescent COVID-19 samples, and they came from the United States, Italy and Spain.

Clones were sequenced by immunoSEQ multiplex PCR, and TCRdb holds only the in-frame ones, with some missing. The data hold about 210,000 clones, with 70% to 90% observed a single time. This CDR3 is 16 amino acids long. The V gene lost 2 bases and the J gene lost 9 bases, with 20 bases spanning the gap. Germline V CDR1 and CDR2: GTSNPN, SVGIG (reference sequence). The receptor was isolated from a man aged 25-45 years with acute COVID-19. This chain links TRBV30 with TRBJ1-6; D is undetermined. The source material was PBMCs or T cells enriched from blood (not recorded which). The CDR3 is CAWSLEVPRPISPLHF. The CDR3 nucleotides are TGTGCCTGGAGTCTTGAGGTACCTAGGCCGATTTCACCCCTCCACTTT.